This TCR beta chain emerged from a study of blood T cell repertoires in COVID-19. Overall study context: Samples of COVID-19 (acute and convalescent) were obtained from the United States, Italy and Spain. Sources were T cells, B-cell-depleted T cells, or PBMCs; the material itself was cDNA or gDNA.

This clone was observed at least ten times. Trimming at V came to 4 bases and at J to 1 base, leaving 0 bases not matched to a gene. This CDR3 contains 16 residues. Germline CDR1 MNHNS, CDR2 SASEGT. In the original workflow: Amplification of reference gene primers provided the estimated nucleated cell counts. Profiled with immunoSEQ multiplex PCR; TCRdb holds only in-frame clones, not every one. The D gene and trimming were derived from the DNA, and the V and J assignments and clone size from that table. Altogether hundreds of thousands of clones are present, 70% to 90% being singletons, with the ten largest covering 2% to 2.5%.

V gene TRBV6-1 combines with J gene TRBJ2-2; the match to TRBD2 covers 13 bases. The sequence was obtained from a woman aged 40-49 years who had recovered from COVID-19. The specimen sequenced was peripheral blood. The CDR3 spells CASSGLAGGNTGELFF. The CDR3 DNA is TGTGCCAGCAGTGGACTAGCGGGGGGGAACACCGGGGAGCTGTTTTTT.